The present TCR beta chain was sequenced within a study of cytomegalovirus exposure and HLA in healthy donors. The CDR3 sequence is 15 residues long. V lost 5 bases and J lost 2; bases outside the gene matches: 7. In germline, CDR1 is LNHNV, CDR2 YYDKDF (reference sequence). The PCR used 60 Vbeta and 13 Jbeta primers. The assay was immunoSEQ multiplex PCR, and TCRdb's table has in-frame clones only and misses some. Of some 86,000 clones in the sample, around 75% were seen once. This receptor was taken from a woman in her thirties or forties in good health and CMV-seropositive. This chain uses TRBV15 with TRBJ2-5; 8 nucleotides align to TRBD2. The sequenced material came from PBMCs. The CDR3: CATSFGGAFQETQYF. As DNA, the CDR3 is TGTGCCACCAGCTTCGGGGGGGCCTTTCAAGAGACCCAGTACTTC.